This T cell receptor beta chain was sequenced for a study of T cell responses to AZD1222 COVID-19 vaccine. Across the study: It was second doses at about 4 or about 12 weeks that were pooled. Study results and limitations: Nearly half of spike-specific TCRs reportedly go after variant regions that carry no mutations.

As regards this clone: Its antigen is still unknown. Other DNA sequences in this sample translate to the same CDR3.

Data came from immunoSEQ multiplex PCR; TCRdb stores just in-frame clones and leaves some out. The sample shows about 120,000 clones, about 90% of them seen only once. This CDR3 is built from 13 residues. The V and J ends lost 2 bases and 2 bases respectively, with 4 bases between them. The starting material was peripheral blood, obtained on day 0 of AZD1222 vaccination. The receptor was derived from an adult in good health. V usage is TRBV12-3 or TRBV12-4 and J usage is TRBJ1-5; D call uncertain. CDR3 coding DNA: TGTGCCAGCAGTTTACAGGGCAATCAGCCCCAGCATTTT. Translation gives CASSLQGNQPQHF.